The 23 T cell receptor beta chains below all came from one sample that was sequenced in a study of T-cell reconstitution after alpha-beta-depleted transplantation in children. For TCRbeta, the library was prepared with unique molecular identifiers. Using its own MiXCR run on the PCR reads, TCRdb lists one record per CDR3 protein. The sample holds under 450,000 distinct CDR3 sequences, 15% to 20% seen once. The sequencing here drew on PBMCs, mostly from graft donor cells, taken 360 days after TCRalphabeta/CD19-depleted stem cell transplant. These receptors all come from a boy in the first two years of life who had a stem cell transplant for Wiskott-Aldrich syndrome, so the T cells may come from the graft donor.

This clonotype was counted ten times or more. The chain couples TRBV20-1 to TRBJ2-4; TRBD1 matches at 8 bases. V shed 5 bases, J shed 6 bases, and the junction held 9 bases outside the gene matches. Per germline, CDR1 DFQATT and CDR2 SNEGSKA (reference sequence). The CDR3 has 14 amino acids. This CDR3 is CSASRDRSRNIQYF. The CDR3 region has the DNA TGCAGTGCTTCGAGGGACAGGTCCCGAAACATTCAGTACTTC.

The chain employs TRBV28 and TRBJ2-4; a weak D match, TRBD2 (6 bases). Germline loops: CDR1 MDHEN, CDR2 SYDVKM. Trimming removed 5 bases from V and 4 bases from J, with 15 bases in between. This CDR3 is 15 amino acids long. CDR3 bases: TGTGCCAGCAGTCTCGGGGGACCCCCTAAAAACATTCAGTACTTC. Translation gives CASSLGGPPKNIQYF.

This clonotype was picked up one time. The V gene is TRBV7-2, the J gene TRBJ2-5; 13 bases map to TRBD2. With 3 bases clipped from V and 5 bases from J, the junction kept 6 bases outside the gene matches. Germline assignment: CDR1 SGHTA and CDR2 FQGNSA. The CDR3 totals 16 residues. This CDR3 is CASSFKPGLAGETQYF. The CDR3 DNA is TGTGCCAGCAGCTTTAAACCGGGACTAGCGGGGGAGACCCAGTACTTC.

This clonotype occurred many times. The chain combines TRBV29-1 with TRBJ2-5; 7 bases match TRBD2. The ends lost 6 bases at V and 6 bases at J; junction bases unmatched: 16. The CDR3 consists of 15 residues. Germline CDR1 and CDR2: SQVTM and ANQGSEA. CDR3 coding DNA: TGCAGCGTCGGAACTAGCGTCTCGATTGCGAAGACCCAGTACTTC. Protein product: CSVGTSVSIAKTQYF. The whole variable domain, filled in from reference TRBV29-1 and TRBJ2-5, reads SAVISQKPSRDICQRGTSLTIQCQVDSQVTMMFWYRQQPGQSLTLIATANQGSEATYESGFVIDKFPISRPNLTFSTLTVSNMSPEDSSIYLCSVGTSVSIAKTQYFGPGTRLLVL.

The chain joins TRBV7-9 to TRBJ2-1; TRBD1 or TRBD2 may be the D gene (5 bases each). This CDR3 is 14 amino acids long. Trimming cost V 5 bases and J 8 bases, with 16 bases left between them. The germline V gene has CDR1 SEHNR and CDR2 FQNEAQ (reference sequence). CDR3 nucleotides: TGTGCCAGCAGCCCACGACGGGACGGCTATGAGCAGTTCTTC. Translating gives CASSPRRDGYEQFF.

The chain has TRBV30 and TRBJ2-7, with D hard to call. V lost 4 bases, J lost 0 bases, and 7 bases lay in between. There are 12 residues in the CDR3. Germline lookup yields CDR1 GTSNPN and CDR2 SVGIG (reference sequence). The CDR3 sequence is CAWKDVSYEQYF. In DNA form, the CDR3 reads TGTGCCTGGAAGGACGTCTCCTACGAGCAGTACTTC.

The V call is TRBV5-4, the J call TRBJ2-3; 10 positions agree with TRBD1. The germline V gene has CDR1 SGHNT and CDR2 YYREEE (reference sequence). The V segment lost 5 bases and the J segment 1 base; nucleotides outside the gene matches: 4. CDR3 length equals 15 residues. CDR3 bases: TGTGCCAGCAGGGCCGGGACAGGGGGCACAGATACGCAGTATTTT. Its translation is CASRAGTGGTDTQYF.

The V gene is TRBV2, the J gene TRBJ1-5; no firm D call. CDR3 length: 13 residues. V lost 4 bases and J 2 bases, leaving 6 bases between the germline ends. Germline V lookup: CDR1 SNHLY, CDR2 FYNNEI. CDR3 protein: CASSVSGNQPQHF. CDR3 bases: TGTGCCAGCAGTGTTTCTGGCAATCAGCCCCAGCATTTT.

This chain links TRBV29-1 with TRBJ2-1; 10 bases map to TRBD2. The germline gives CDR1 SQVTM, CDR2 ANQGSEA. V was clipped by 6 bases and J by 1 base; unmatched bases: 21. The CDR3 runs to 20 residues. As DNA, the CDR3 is TGCAGCGTCTTAGGGGTTAGCGGGAGGTCAGGAGGGGGGTCCTACAATGAGCAGTTCTTC. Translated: CSVLGVSGRSGGGSYNEQFF.

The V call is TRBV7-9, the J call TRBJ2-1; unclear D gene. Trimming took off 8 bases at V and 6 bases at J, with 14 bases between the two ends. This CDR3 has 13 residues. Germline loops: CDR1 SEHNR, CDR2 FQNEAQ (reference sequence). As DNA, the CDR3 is TGTGCCAGCTTAGTTCGCGACCCCAATGAGCAGTTCTTC. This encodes CASLVRDPNEQFF.

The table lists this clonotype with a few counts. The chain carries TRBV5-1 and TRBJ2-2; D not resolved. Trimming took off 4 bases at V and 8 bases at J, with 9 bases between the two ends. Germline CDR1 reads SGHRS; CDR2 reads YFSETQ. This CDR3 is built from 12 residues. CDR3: CASSLLRGELFF. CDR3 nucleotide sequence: TGCGCCAGCAGCCTCCTTCGGGGGGAGCTGTTTTTT.

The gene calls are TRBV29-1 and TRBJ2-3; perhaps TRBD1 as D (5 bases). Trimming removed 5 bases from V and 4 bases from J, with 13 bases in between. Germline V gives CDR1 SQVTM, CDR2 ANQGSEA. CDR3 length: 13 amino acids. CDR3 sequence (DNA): TGCAGCGTTAGGGGCCTTCTGTCAGATACGCAGTATTTT. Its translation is CSVRGLLSDTQYF.

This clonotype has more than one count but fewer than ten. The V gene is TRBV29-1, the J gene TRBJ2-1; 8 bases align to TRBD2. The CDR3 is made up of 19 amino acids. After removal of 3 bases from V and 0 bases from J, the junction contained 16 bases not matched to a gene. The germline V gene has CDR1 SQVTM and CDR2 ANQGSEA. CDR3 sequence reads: CSVDIWLAGRPPSYNEQFF. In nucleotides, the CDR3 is TGCAGCGTTGACATATGGCTAGCGGGCCGTCCTCCCTCCTACAATGAGCAGTTCTTC.

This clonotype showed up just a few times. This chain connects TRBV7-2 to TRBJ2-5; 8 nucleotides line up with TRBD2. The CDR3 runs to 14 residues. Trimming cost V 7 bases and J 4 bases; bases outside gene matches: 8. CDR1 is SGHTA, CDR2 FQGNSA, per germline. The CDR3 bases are TGTGCCAGCATTCTGCGGGGGGTCCGAGAGACCCAGTACTTC. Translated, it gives CASILRGVRETQYF.

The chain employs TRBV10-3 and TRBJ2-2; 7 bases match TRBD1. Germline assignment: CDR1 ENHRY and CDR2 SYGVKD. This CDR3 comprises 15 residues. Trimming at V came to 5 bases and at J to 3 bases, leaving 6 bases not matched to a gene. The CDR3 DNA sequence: TGTGCCATCAGTCTCCTCCAGGGGGACACCGGGGAGCTGTTTTTT. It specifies CAISLLQGDTGELFF.

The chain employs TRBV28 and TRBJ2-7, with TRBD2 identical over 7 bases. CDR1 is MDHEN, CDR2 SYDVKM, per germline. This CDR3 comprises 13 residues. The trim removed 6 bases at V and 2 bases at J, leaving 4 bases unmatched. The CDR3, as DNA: TGTGCCAGCAGGCCCGGACTAGCCTACGAGCAGTACTTC. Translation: CASRPGLAYEQYF. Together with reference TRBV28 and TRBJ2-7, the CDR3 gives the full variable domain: DVKVTQSSRYLVKRTGEKVFLECVQDMDHENMFWYRQDPGLGLRLIYFSYDVKMKEKGDIPEGYSVSREKKERFSLILESASTNQTSMYLCASRPGLAYEQYFGPGTRLTVT.

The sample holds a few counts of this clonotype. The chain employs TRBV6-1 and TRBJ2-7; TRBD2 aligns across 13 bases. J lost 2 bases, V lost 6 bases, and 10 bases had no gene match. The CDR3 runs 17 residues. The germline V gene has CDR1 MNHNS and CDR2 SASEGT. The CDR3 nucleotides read TGTGCCAGCAGCCGCGGACTAGCGGGAGCTGGGGCCTACGAGCAGTACTTC. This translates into CASSRGLAGAGAYEQYF.

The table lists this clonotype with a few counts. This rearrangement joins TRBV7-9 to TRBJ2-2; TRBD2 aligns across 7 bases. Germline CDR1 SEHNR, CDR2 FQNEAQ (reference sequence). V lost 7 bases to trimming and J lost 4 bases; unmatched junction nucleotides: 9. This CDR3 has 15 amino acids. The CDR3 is CASTVGEGLTGELFF. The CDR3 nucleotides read TGTGCCAGCACCGTAGGGGAGGGCCTCACCGGGGAGCTGTTTTTT.

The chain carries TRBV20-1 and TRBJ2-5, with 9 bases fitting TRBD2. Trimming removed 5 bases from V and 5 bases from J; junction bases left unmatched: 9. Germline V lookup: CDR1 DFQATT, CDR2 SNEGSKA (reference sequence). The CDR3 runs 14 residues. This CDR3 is CSASRGGAGETQYF. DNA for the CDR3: TGCAGTGCTTCCCGCGGGGGGGCCGGGGAGACCCAGTACTTC.

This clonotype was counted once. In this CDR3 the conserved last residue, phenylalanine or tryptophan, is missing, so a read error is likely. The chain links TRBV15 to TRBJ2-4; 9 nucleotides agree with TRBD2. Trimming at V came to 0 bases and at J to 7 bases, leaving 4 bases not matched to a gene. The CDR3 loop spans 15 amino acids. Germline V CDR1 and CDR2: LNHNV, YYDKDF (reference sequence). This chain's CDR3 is CATSRDAGGPNIQYC. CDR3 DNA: TGTGCCACCAGCAGAGATGCGGGGGGGCCCAACATTCAGTACTGC.

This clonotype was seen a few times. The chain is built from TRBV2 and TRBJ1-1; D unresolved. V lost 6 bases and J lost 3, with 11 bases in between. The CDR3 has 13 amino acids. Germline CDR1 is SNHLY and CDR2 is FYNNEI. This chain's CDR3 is CASRHRAYTEAFF. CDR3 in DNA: TGTGCCAGCAGACACCGGGCGTACACTGAAGCTTTCTTT.

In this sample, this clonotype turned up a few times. Here the CDR3 DNA reads TGTGCCAGCAGGCTAGCGGGGGCGTTTACGACGTTCTTC. It translates to CASRLAGAFTTFF. The chain combines TRBV6-1 with TRBJ2-1; the match to TRBD2 covers 10 bases. The CDR3 extends over 13 amino acids. Germline V gives CDR1 MNHNS, CDR2 SASEGT. V trimming: 6 bases; J trimming: 15 bases; junction bases outside the gene matches: 11.

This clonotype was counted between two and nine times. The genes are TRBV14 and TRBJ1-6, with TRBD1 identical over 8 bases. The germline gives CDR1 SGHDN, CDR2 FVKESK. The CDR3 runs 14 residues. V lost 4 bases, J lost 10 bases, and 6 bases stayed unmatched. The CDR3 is CASSPNQGASPLHF. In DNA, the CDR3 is TGTGCCAGCAGCCCAAACCAGGGGGCGTCACCCCTCCACTTT.